This T cell receptor (beta chain) stems from a study of T cell repertoires in cytomegalovirus infection. Study-level background: It was recently identified HLA-C-restricted and well-studied HLA-B-restricted CMV epitopes that the study used. Both a matching HLA type and CMV infection were indicated by public TCR beta signatures. Whole-study findings and limits: Identification of carriers of CMV plus the relevant HLA was achieved through cumulative public TCR beta family frequency. HLA-C-restricted CMV-specific TCR beta clonotypes prevailed in the ex vivo response.

Note on this clonotype: Antigen: not known.

The CDR3 contains 13 residues. Trimming removed 8 bases from V and 5 bases from J, with 15 bases in between. Germline lookup yields CDR1 MNHEY and CDR2 SVGEGT. TCRdb analysed the reads with MiXCR anew, one entry per CDR3 protein. The sample holds about 890,000 distinct CDR3 sequences, roughly 30% seen once. This sequence originates from a human donor in good health (CMV status not recorded). Some clones in this sample may be carry-over from other donors' samples. The chain combines TRBV6-2 or TRBV6-3 with TRBJ1-1, with D maybe TRBD1 (6 bases). Here the sequenced sample was cultured CD8+ T cells from PBMCs, taken from culture after CMV antigen stimulation. CDR3 amino acids: CASGSPGATEAFF. The CDR3 DNA follows: TGTGCCAGCGGCTCGCCAGGGGCTACTGAAGCTTTCTTT.